Described below is a single TCR beta chain sequence and its context. The data belong to a study of chemoradiotherapy in HPV16-positive cancers. Study details: Functional T-cell assays on a couple of HPV16-positive patients' cells defined candidate HPV-specific clones and common TCR motifs.

Sequenced by immunoSEQ multiplex PCR; TCRdb stores in-frame clones only, minus some. The sample yields 9,500 to 11,000 clones, about 80% seen once. Germline V gene lookup returns CDR1 SQVTM and CDR2 ANQGSEA. This CDR3 is 13 amino acids long. V shed 4 bases and J shed 2 bases, with 12 bases lying between them. This rearrangement joins TRBV29-1 to TRBJ2-7, with D maybe TRBD2 (6 bases). The sample in question was tumor tissue, obtained from a patient who underwent chemoradiotherapy. The clonotype originates from a human donor with HPV-associated anogenital cancer. CDR3 coding DNA: TGCAGCGTTGTGCCGGGGGTAACCTACGAGCAGTACTTC. Residues: CSVVPGVTYEQYF.